A selection of T cell receptor beta chains follows, all from one sample in a study of CD8 T cells in ankylosing spondylitis. TCRdb ran MiXCR on the 5' RACE reads and lists one entry per CDR3 protein. The table shows about 460,000 distinct CDR3 sequences, with about 5% occurring only once. The sample consisted of blood, either unsorted or a sorted T cell fraction (not recorded which). The origin of the receptors is a male donor with ankylosing spondylitis. Each CDR3 is given with its conserved first and last residue. A D gene is named only where the DNA matches it firmly. Rows may omit the clone size; those that give it use once, few, many or a size class.

V	D	size	J	CDR3	DNA
TRBV2	-	-	TRBJ2-7	CASSEARTLYEQYF	TGTGCCAGCAGTGAGGCAAGGACCCTCTACGAGCAGTACTTC
TRBV20-1	TRBD1	many	TRBJ1-2	CSARQGDYGYTF	TGCAGTGCTAGACAGGGGGACTATGGCTACACCTTC
TRBV5-1	TRBD2	many	TRBJ2-1	CASSFAGEYNEQFF	TGCGCCAGCAGCTTCGCGGGAGAATACAATGAGCAGTTCTTC
TRBV29-1	-	many	TRBJ2-3	CSSESRGVTDTQYF	TGCAGCTCCGAGAGCAGGGGGGTAACAGATACGCAGTATTTT
TRBV10-2	TRBD2	many	TRBJ2-3	CASSVTSGGNTDTQYF	TGCGCCAGCAGTGTTACTAGCGGGGGGAACACAGATACGCAGTATTTT
TRBV7-9	-	many	TRBJ2-3	CASSEQGADTQYF	TGTGCCAGCAGCGAGCAGGGTGCAGATACGCAGTATTTT
TRBV9	-	few	TRBJ2-7	CASSVGLGHYEQYF	TGTGCCAGCAGCGTTGGGCTCGGACACTACGAGCAGTACTTC
TRBV27	TRBD2	many	TRBJ2-1	CASSFGRGGLGFF	TGTGCCAGCAGTTTCGGGCGGGGGGGCCTAGGTTTCTTC
TRBV6-2/TRBV6-3	-	many	TRBJ2-1	CASSYSGQRGISYNEQFF	TGTGCCAGCAGTTACTCAGGACAGCGGGGCATCTCCTACAATGAGCAGTTCTTC
TRBV5-1	-	many	TRBJ2-2	CASAWNGGDTGELFF	TGCGCCAGCGCCTGGAATGGGGGCGACACCGGGGAGCTGTTTTTT
TRBV3-1	-	few	TRBJ2-7	CASSREGGYEQYF	TGTGCCAGCAGCCGGGAGGGGGGCTACGAGCAGTACTTC
TRBV5-1	-	many	TRBJ2-7	CASSPGQLTYEQYF	TGCGCCAGCAGCCCGGGACAACTGACCTACGAGCAGTACTTC
TRBV24-1	-	many	TRBJ2-4	CATSDSARAKNIQYF	TGTGCCACCAGTGATTCGGCCAGGGCCAAAAACATTCAGTACTTC
TRBV29-1	TRBD1	few	TRBJ2-4	CSVRGDRALAKNIQYF	TGCAGCGTACGGGGAGACAGGGCACTAGCCAAAAACATTCAGTACTTC
TRBV20-1	TRBD1	few	TRBJ1-5	CSAPGAQGVQPQHF	TGCAGTGCTCCGGGCGCACAGGGGGTTCAGCCCCAGCATTTT
TRBV6-2/TRBV6-3	-	-	TRBJ2-7	CASQGGGFYEQYF	TGTGCCAGCCAAGGAGGGGGCTTCTACGAGCAGTACTTC
TRBV7-7	-	-	TRBJ1-1	CASSDGQITEAFF	TGTGCTAGCAGCGACGGACAGATCACTGAAGCTTTCTTT
TRBV2	-	many	TRBJ1-2	CASSARNYGYTF	TGTGCCAGCAGCGCCAGGAACTATGGCTACACCTTC
TRBV5-1	-	many	TRBJ2-7	CASSLVGEDEQYF	TGCGCCAGCAGCTTGGTGGGGGAGGACGAGCAGTACTTC
TRBV5-1	-	many	TRBJ2-2	CASSLEGLVPNTGELFF	TGCGCCAGCAGCTTGGAAGGGCTGGTTCCAAACACCGGGGAGCTGTTTTTT
TRBV5-1	-	many	TRBJ2-5	CASSLRRMEETQYF	TGCGCCAGCAGCTTAAGGAGGATGGAAGAGACCCAGTACTTC
TRBV7-2	-	many	TRBJ2-7	CASSLRQVSYEQYF	TGTGCCAGCAGCTTAAGACAGGTATCCTACGAGCAGTACTTC
TRBV20-1	-	many	TRBJ2-7	CSVIVGENTYEQYF	TGCAGTGTCATAGTTGGGGAAAACACCTACGAGCAGTACTTC
TRBV6-5	TRBD1	many	TRBJ1-4	CASSYLGQANEKLFF	TGTGCCAGCAGTTACCTGGGACAGGCCAATGAAAAACTGTTTTTT
TRBV4-3	-	many	TRBJ1-5	CASSRIPNQPQHF	TGCGCCAGCAGCCGCATCCCTAATCAGCCCCAGCATTTT
TRBV6-2/TRBV6-3	-	-	TRBJ2-1	CASSPRVVVGNEQFF	TGTGCCAGCAGTCCCCGAGTGGTGGTAGGGAATGAGCAGTTCTTC
TRBV7-2	-	-	TRBJ2-5	CASSLVPSRAETQYF	TGTGCCAGCAGCTTAGTTCCGAGCAGGGCGGAGACCCAGTACTTC
TRBV20-1	-	many	TRBJ2-1	CSAMDLRGVTYNEQFF	TGCAGTGCTATGGACCTTCGGGGAGTGACCTACAATGAGCAGTTCTTC
TRBV18	-	-	TRBJ2-1	CASSPPGHNEQFF	TGTGCCAGCTCACCACCGGGCCACAATGAGCAGTTCTTC
TRBV5-1	-	many	TRBJ1-1	CASSLSGGARSTEAFF	TGCGCCAGCAGCTTGTCGGGGGGCGCAAGGAGCACTGAAGCTTTCTTT
TRBV6-7	-	-	TRBJ1-5	CASTTTATGQPQHF	TGTGCCAGCACTACGACAGCAACAGGTCAGCCCCAGCATTTT
TRBV5-1	TRBD1	-	TRBJ1-1	CASSSAGGPEAFF	TGCGCCAGCAGCTCTGCAGGGGGCCCTGAAGCTTTCTTT
TRBV20-1	-	many	TRBJ2-7	CSARVTGGNYEQYF	TGCAGTGCTAGAGTGACAGGAGGAAACTACGAGCAGTACTTC
TRBV3-1	TRBD2	few	TRBJ2-7	CASSQRRDGGLVQYF	TGTGCCAGCAGCCAGAGGCGGGACGGGGGGTTAGTGCAGTACTTC
TRBV6-5	-	many	TRBJ2-7	CASSFNRQLGYEQYF	TGTGCCAGCAGTTTTAACAGGCAACTCGGCTACGAGCAGTACTTC
TRBV7-6	-	many	TRBJ1-6	CASSLAQRGSGNSYNSPLHF	TGTGCCAGCAGCTTAGCGCAGCGGGGATCTGGGAACTCCTATAATTCACCCCTCCACTTT
TRBV6-5	TRBD1	many	TRBJ2-3	CASSYLTGRTDTQYF	TGTGCCAGCAGTTACTTGACAGGGCGCACAGATACGCAGTATTTT
TRBV5-1	-	many	TRBJ2-3	CASSFLSGTTDTQYF	TGCGCCAGCAGCTTCCTTAGTGGGACCACAGATACGCAGTATTTT
TRBV4-1	-	many	TRBJ2-5	CASSQEGRETQYF	TGCGCCAGCAGCCAAGAGGGGCGAGAGACCCAGTACTTC
TRBV20-1	TRBD1	few	TRBJ1-1	CSANPRDRRFESREAFF	TGCAGTGCTAACCCCCGGGACAGGCGCTTCGAAAGCCGGGAAGCTTTCTTT
TRBV6-1	TRBD1	many	TRBJ1-2	CASLNPSGQAYGYTF	TGTGCCAGCTTAAACCCATCCGGACAGGCCTATGGCTACACCTTC
TRBV28	-	many	TRBJ1-4	CASSSPGTDPEKLFF	TGTGCCAGCAGTTCTCCCGGGACGGATCCTGAAAAACTGTTTTTT
TRBV5-1	TRBD1	many	TRBJ2-2	CASSLGQGNTGELFF	TGCGCCAGCAGCTTGGGACAGGGGAACACCGGGGAGCTGTTTTTT
TRBV15	TRBD1	-	TRBJ2-2	CATSTGTGQTGELFF	TGTGCCACCAGCACCGGGACAGGGCAGACCGGGGAGCTGTTTTTT
TRBV29-1	TRBD2	-	TRBJ2-5	CSVQGLASETQYF	TGCAGCGTTCAGGGACTAGCGTCGGAGACCCAGTACTTC
TRBV10-2	TRBD1	-	TRBJ2-7	CASRGGPGQGVYEQYF	TGCGCCAGCAGAGGGGGACCGGGACAGGGGGTGTACGAGCAGTACTTC
TRBV6-6	TRBD2	many	TRBJ2-3	CASRPGGSRTDTQYF	TGTGCCAGCAGACCCGGGGGGAGTCGGACAGATACGCAGTATTTT
TRBV4-2	TRBD1	many	TRBJ1-6	CASSQPGGNNSPLHF	TGTGCCAGCAGCCAACCAGGGGGAAATAATTCACCCCTCCACTTT
TRBV3-1	-	-	TRBJ1-5	CASSPTLGGRPHF	TGTGCCAGCAGCCCCACGCTTGGCGGGCGGCCTCATTTT
TRBV20-1	-	many	TRBJ1-5	CSAPKVGTFSNQPQHF	TGCAGTGCTCCCAAGGTCGGGACATTTAGCAATCAGCCCCAGCATTTT